These 27 T cell receptor beta chains share one sample of origin, sequenced in a study of blood T cell repertoires in COVID-19. Clones were read by immunoSEQ multiplex PCR, and TCRdb kept only the in-frame ones, dropping some. The sample holds some 150,000 clones, 84% seen once. Sequencing input: PBMCs or T cells enriched from blood (not recorded which). The source is a woman aged 45-59 years who had been exposed to COVID-19.

The chain joins TRBV5-1 to TRBJ2-5; TRBD2 matches 7 bases. Germline assignment: CDR1 SGHRS and CDR2 YFSETQ. The J segment lost 2 bases and the V segment lost 4 bases, leaving 17 bases of the junction unmatched. The CDR3 length is 18 residues. Written as DNA, the CDR3 is TGCGCCAGCAGCGACCGTCCCGCGGGGCTCGGGAGGCAAGAGACCCAGTACTTC. Its translation is CASSDRPAGLGRQETQYF.

J is TRBJ1-1 and V is TRBV6-5; 8 bases are a match to TRBD1. The V gene's germline CDR1 is MNHEY and CDR2 SVGAGI. CDR3 length: 14 amino acids. J gave up 1 base and V 5 bases, and 3 bases lay outside the gene matches. CDR3 sequence reads: CASSTGTGNTEAFF. As DNA, the CDR3 is TGTGCCAGCAGTACGGGGACAGGGAACACTGAAGCTTTCTTT.

The chain employs TRBV5-1 and TRBJ2-5, with 12 positions matching TRBD2. The CDR3 has 16 residues. Germline values: CDR1 SGHRS, CDR2 YFSETQ. Trimming took 6 bases from V and 0 from J; bases not matched to a gene: 6. The CDR3 spells CASKETSGGYQETQYF. For the CDR3, the DNA is TGCGCCAGCAAGGAAACTAGCGGGGGGTACCAAGAGACCCAGTACTTC. The full variable domain, its missing parts supplied by reference TRBV5-1 and TRBJ2-5, is KAGVTQTPRYLIKTRGQQVTLSCSPISGHRSVSWYQQTPGQGLQFLFEYFSETQRNKGNFPGRFSGRQFSNSRSEMNVSTLELGDSALYLCASKETSGGYQETQYFGPGTRLLVL.

The CDR3, as DNA: TGTGCCAGCAGCTTTTTTACTAGCGGCTACAATGAGCAGTTCTTC. Encoded protein: CASSFFTSGYNEQFF. This chain connects TRBV5-6 to TRBJ2-1, with 8 bases identical to TRBD2. The V and J ends lost 2 bases and 3 bases, in that order; junction bases with no gene match: 4. CDR1 and CDR2 from the germline V gene are SGHDT and YYEEEE. The CDR3 totals 15 residues.

The chain employs TRBV7-2 and TRBJ1-2, with no clear D. The CDR3 totals 13 residues. V was shortened by 5 bases and J by 5 bases, with 12 bases between the two germline ends. Germline values: CDR1 SGHTA, CDR2 FQGNSA. CDR3: CASSPSVVYGYTF. Here the CDR3 DNA reads TGTGCCAGCAGCCCTTCGGTCGTTTATGGCTACACCTTC. Drawing the rest from reference TRBV7-2 and TRBJ1-2, the complete variable domain is GAGVSQSPSNKVTEKGKDVELRCDPISGHTALYWYRQSLGQGLEFLIYFQGNSAPDKSGLPSDRFSAERTGGSVSTLTIQRTQQEDSAVYLCASSPSVVYGYTFGSGTRLTVV.

The J gene is TRBJ2-7, the V gene TRBV18; D remains unclear. In germline, CDR1 is KGHSH, CDR2 LQKENI. This CDR3 region has 13 residues. The V gene lost 3 bases and the J gene lost 2 bases, with 8 bases spanning the gap. The CDR3 DNA reads as TGTGCCAGCTCACCGACATTTGCCTACGAGCAGTACTTC. It yields the protein CASSPTFAYEQYF.

V is TRBV9 and J is TRBJ1-5; D is undetermined. Deletions cut 3 bases from V and 2 bases from J, with 9 bases between. CDR3 length equals 14 residues. Germline CDR1 SGDLS, CDR2 YYNGEE. As DNA, the CDR3 is TGTGCCAGCAGCGCCGGGTGGGGCAATCAGCCCCAGCATTTT. Residues: CASSAGWGNQPQHF.

Of note for this clone: The junction shows a germline mismatch at one end, possibly a read error. The chain carries TRBV5-6 and TRBJ1-6; possible D gene TRBD1, 5 bases. Germline V gene sequence: CDR1 SGHDT, CDR2 YYEEEE. CDR3 length: 12 residues. CDR3 amino acids: CASSSTGHHRDF. The DNA for the CDR3 is TGTGCCAGCAGCTCAACTGGACACCACCGGGACTTT.

In DNA form, the CDR3 reads TGTGCCAGCAGCCCGTCCCTCGGAATTTCTAGGTATGAAAAACTGTTTTTT. This codes for CASSPSLGISRYEKLFF. The gene calls are TRBV7-6 and TRBJ1-4, with D unclear. V was clipped by 5 bases and J by 6 bases, with 22 bases between them. The germline V gene has CDR1 SGHVS and CDR2 FNYEAQ. This CDR3 region has 17 residues.

The V call is TRBV7-9, the J call TRBJ1-1, with 7 bases lining up with TRBD1. Trimming cost V 7 bases and J 6 bases; bases outside gene matches: 20. Looked up from germline, CDR1 is SEHNR and CDR2 is FQNEAQ (reference sequence). The length of the CDR3 is 17 residues. DNA for the CDR3: TGTGCCAGCACACCCGGAGGGGGCGCTTTCCGTACCGCTGAAGCTTTCTTT. This encodes CASTPGGGAFRTAEAFF. Full variable domain (outside the CDR3, taken from reference TRBV7-9 and TRBJ1-1): DTGVSQNPRHKITKRGQNVTFRCDPISEHNRLYWYRQTLGQGPEFLTYFQNEAQLEKSRLLSDRFSAERPKGSFSTLEIQRTEQGDSAMYLCASTPGGGAFRTAEAFFGQGTRLTVV.

V and J are TRBV6-4 and TRBJ1-6, with 8 bases lining up with TRBD1. V was clipped by 4 bases and J by 10 bases; unmatched bases: 12. Germline V gene lookup returns CDR1 MRHNA and CDR2 SNTAGT. The CDR3 is made up of 16 amino acids. The CDR3: CASSALPGQGMSPLHF. Written as DNA, the CDR3 is TGTGCCAGCAGTGCCTTACCCGGACAGGGAATGTCACCCCTCCACTTT.

Only one count was recorded for this clone. This rearrangement joins TRBV3-1 (or the pseudogene TRBV3-2) to TRBJ1-3; TRBD1 matches 7 bases. After removal of 0 bases from V and 2 bases from J, the junction contained 4 bases not matched to a gene. This CDR3 is 16 amino acids long. Per germline, CDR1 LGHDT and CDR2 YNNKEL (reference sequence). The CDR3, as DNA: TGTGCCAGCAGCCAAGATCCGACAGGGACTGGAAACACCATATATTTT. It is translated as CASSQDPTGTGNTIYF.

This chain uses TRBV6-5 with TRBJ2-1; D not certain. The germline CDR1 and CDR2 sequences are MNHEY and SVGAGI. The CDR3 covers 15 residues. Trimming cost V 8 bases and J 4 bases, with 18 bases left between them. CDR3 nucleotides: TGTGCCAGCTCTCTTCTAGGAAAGGCATACAATGAGCAGTTCTTC. This translates into CASSLLGKAYNEQFF.

This rearrangement joins TRBV6-5 to TRBJ1-1; no definite D call. This CDR3 contains 13 residues. V lost 5 bases to trimming and J lost 7 bases, with 14 bases between them. CDR1 and CDR2 from the germline V gene are MNHEY and SVGAGI. DNA of the CDR3: TGTGCCAGCAGTCATAGAGATTCTGGTGAAGCTTTCTTT. It yields the protein CASSHRDSGEAFF.

The chain is built from TRBV4-1 and TRBJ1-1, with D possibly TRBD1 on 5 matching bases. The CDR3 length is 14 residues. With 0 bases removed from V and 6 bases from J, the gap between germline ends came to 11 bases. CDR1 MGHRA and CDR2 YSYEKL come from the germline V gene. The DNA for the CDR3 is TGCGCCAGCAGCCAAGATTGGGGAGGGGCTGAAGCTTTCTTT. Protein product: CASSQDWGGAEAFF.

This clone was counted between two and nine times. The chain uses TRBV6-5 and TRBJ1-6, with 8 nucleotides matching TRBD1. The CDR3 covers 14 residues. J was trimmed by 7 bases and V by 6 bases; bases with no gene match: 5. Germline assignment: CDR1 MNHEY and CDR2 SVGAGI. The CDR3 loop reads CASRDRAANSPLHF. CDR3 coding DNA: TGTGCCAGCAGGGACAGGGCGGCGAATTCACCCCTCCACTTT.

This rearrangement joins TRBV10-3 to TRBJ1-4; perhaps TRBD1 as D (5 bases). Trimming cost V 5 bases and J 7 bases, with 14 bases left between them. Germline assignment: CDR1 ENHRY and CDR2 SYGVKD. The length of the CDR3 is 14 residues. CDR3 sequence (DNA): TGTGCCATCAGTCTCGGGGGTCAAGGTGAAAAACTGTTTTTT. Protein sequence: CAISLGGQGEKLFF.

The table lists this clone with a few counts. V is TRBV7-9 and J is TRBJ2-1; 10 bases align to TRBD2. This CDR3 spans 15 amino acids. V dropped 2 bases and J dropped 6; count of bases not matched to a gene: 4. Germline V CDR1 and CDR2: SEHNR, FQNEAQ (reference sequence). The CDR3 region has the DNA TGTGCCAGCAGCTTACGCAGCGGGAGGGCCAATGAGCAGTTCTTC. This translates into CASSLRSGRANEQFF.

This chain connects TRBV15 to TRBJ1-5, with 10 bases fitting TRBD1. The V gene end was trimmed by 3 bases and the J gene end by 5 bases; junction bases not matched to a gene: 10. Germline V gene data show CDR1 as LNHNV and CDR2 as YYDKDF (reference sequence). The CDR3 length is 17 residues. The chain's CDR3 is CATSRGPWGTGDQPQHF. The CDR3 nucleotides read TGTGCCACCAGCAGGGGTCCGTGGGGGACAGGGGATCAGCCCCAGCATTTT.

The V call is TRBV3-1 (or the pseudogene TRBV3-2), the J call TRBJ1-1; D is possibly TRBD1 (5 bases). Trimming pared 3 bases from V and 5 bases from J, leaving 16 bases between. The CDR3 sequence is 15 residues long. Germline CDR1 and CDR2: LGHDT and YNNKEL (reference sequence). In nucleotides, the CDR3 is TGTGCCAGCAGCCATCCCCGTTCAAGGGGTACTGAAGCTTTCTTT. Translating it yields CASSHPRSRGTEAFF.

This clone showed up just once. This chain uses TRBV18 with TRBJ2-3; the match to TRBD2 covers 13 bases. The V segment lost 3 bases and the J segment 1 base; nucleotides outside the gene matches: 4. The CDR3 has 17 amino acids. In germline, CDR1 is KGHSH, CDR2 LQKENI. CDR3 sequence (DNA): TGTGCCAGCTCACCCTCGACTAGCGGGGGGCGCACAGATACGCAGTATTTT. Its translation: CASSPSTSGGRTDTQYF.

Only one count was recorded for this clone. The rearrangement joins TRBV2 to TRBJ1-1; D possibly corresponds to TRBD1 (6 bases). V gave up 2 bases and J gave up 3 bases, with 10 bases separating them. Per germline, CDR1 SNHLY and CDR2 FYNNEI. The CDR3 length is 14 residues. CDR3 nucleotide sequence: TGTGCCAGCAGTGAACAAGGGACATACACTGAAGCTTTCTTT. It yields the protein CASSEQGTYTEAFF.

DNA for the CDR3: TGCGCCAGCAGCCAAGTATCGGGGGGGCATGGGGAAAAACTGTTTTTT. It encodes CASSQVSGGHGEKLFF. The chain has TRBV4-3 and TRBJ1-4; possibly TRBD1 for D (6 bases). Between the trimmed V and J ends, which lost 1 base and 8 bases, there was a span of 17 bases. The CDR3 consists of 16 residues. The V gene's germline CDR1 is LGHNA and CDR2 YSLEER.

This sequence joins TRBV30 and TRBJ1-2; a possible D gene is TRBD1 (6 bases). V shed 4 bases and J shed 4 bases, with 13 bases lying between them. The germline V gene has CDR1 GTSNPN and CDR2 SVGIG (reference sequence). This CDR3 is 13 amino acids long. In DNA, the CDR3 is TGTGCCTGGACTTGGGACAAGGCCTATGGCTACACCTTC. Its protein product is CAWTWDKAYGYTF.

The chain combines TRBV11-2 with TRBJ2-3, with D possibly being TRBD2 (6 bases). This CDR3 contains 15 residues. Per germline, CDR1 SGHAT and CDR2 FQNNGV. The V end lost 3 bases, the J end lost 2 bases, and 12 bases lay between the germline ends. The CDR3 loop is CASSLGGAYTDTQYF. In DNA form, the CDR3 reads TGTGCCAGCAGCTTGGGCGGGGCGTACACAGATACGCAGTATTTT.

The table lists this clone with a few counts. The gene calls are TRBV15 and TRBJ1-5; D perhaps matches TRBD1 (5 bases). Germline assignment: CDR1 LNHNV and CDR2 YYDKDF (reference sequence). The CDR3 is made up of 15 amino acids. V lost 8 bases, J lost 2 bases, and 16 bases lay in between. The CDR3 DNA follows: TGTGCCACCGCCAGGGCGGCGTTGCGCAATCAGCCCCAGCATTTT. This codes for CATARAALRNQPQHF.

The chain carries TRBV19 and TRBJ2-1; unclear D gene. Germline CDR1 is LNHDA and CDR2 is SQIVND (reference sequence). Trimming pared 8 bases from V and 0 bases from J, leaving 8 bases between. This CDR3 has 13 residues. CDR3 bases: TGTGCCAGTGCACAGAGCTCCTACAATGAGCAGTTCTTC. Translating it yields CASAQSSYNEQFF.